This T cell receptor beta chain derives from a study of shared clonotypes between healthy human individuals. CDR1 and CDR2 from the germline V gene are SGHDN and FVKESK. The germline V and J ends were trimmed by 0 bases and 8 bases, with 11 bases remaining between them. CDR3 length: 14 amino acids. Naive CD8 cells were CD45RO-negative, positively selected for CCR7, excluding terminally differentiated effector memory CD45RA+ cells. Produced via immunoSEQ multiplex PCR; TCRdb's table is partial and in-frame only. The sample holds hundreds of thousands of clones; about 96% are singletons and the top ten take approximately 0.1%.

This chain uses TRBV14 with TRBJ2-1; perhaps D is TRBD1 or TRBD2 (5 bases each). Source material: naive CD8+ T cells sorted from blood. This TCR was recovered from a young woman in good health. The CDR3, as DNA: TGTGCCAGCAGCCAAGATCGGAGAGGGGATGAGCAGTTCTTC. The encoded protein is CASSQDRRGDEQFF.